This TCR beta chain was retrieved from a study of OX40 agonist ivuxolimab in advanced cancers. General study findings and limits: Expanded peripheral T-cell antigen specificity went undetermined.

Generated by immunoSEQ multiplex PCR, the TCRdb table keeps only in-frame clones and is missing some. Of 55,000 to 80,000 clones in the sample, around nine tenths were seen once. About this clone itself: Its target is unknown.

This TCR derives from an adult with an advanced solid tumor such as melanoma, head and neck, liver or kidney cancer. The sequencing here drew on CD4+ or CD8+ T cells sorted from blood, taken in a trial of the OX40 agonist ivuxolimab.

The DNA for the CDR3 is TGTGCCAGCAGTTCCCGCCGCGGGAACCCGGATGGCTACACCTTC. As protein: CASSSRRGNPDGYTF. The chain combines TRBV5-6 with TRBJ1-2, with D unresolved. V lost 5 bases and J lost 6, with 20 bases in between. CDR1 SGHDT and CDR2 YYEEEE come from the germline V gene. The CDR3 totals 15 residues.